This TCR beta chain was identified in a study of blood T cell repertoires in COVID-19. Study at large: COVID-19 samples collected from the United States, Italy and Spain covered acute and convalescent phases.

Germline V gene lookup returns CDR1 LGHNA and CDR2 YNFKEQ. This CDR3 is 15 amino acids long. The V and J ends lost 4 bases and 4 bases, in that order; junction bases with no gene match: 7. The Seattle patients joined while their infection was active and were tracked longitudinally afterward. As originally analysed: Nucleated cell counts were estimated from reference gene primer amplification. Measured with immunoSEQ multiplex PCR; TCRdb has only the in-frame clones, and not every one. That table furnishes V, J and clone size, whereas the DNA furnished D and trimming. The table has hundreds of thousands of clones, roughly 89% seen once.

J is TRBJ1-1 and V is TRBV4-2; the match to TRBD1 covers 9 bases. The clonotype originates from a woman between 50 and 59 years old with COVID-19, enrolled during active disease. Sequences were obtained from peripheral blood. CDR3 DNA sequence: TGTGCCAGCAGCCTCTTGGGACAGGGCGGCACTGAAGCTTTCTTT. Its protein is CASSLLGQGGTEAFF.